The rows below give T cell receptor beta chains drawn from one sample of a study of type 1 regulatory T cells. TCRdb used MiXCR to reprocess the reads, holding one entry per CDR3 protein. Counted here are under 85,000 distinct CDR3 sequences, approximately 50% occurring once; the ten biggest clones make up more than 2%. For these receptors, no antigen is known. Sequencing input: cultured non-Tr1 T cells, either the whole culture or a sorted T cell fraction (not recorded which). These receptors were obtained from a human donor in good health. The CDR3 runs from the conserved cysteine through the conserved F or W. Fields, in order: D gene, V gene, J gene, clone size, CDR3 DNA, CDR3 protein. The D gene is left open where the match is weak. Clone size is shown for a subset of rows, as once, few, many or a class of expanded clone.

d_call: -
v_call: TRBV5-1
j_call: TRBJ1-1
clone_size: -
cdr3_nt: TGCGCCAGCAGCTTGGTCGGGAACATGAACACTGAAGCTTTCTTT
cdr3_aa: CASSLVGNMNTEAFF

d_call: -
v_call: TRBV7-2
j_call: TRBJ1-6
clone_size: -
cdr3_nt: TGTGCCAGCAGCATGCCTCAGTGGGACTCACCCCTCCACTTT
cdr3_aa: CASSMPQWDSPLHF

d_call: -
v_call: TRBV13
j_call: TRBJ2-7
clone_size: -
cdr3_nt: TGTGCCAGCAGCCGTTACGTGAACAGGGTCTACGAGCAGTACTTC
cdr3_aa: CASSRYVNRVYEQYF

d_call: -
v_call: TRBV6-6
j_call: TRBJ2-7
clone_size: -
cdr3_nt: TGTGCCAGCAGCCCAATCCCCGGAGGGGGCCGATACGAGCAGTACTTC
cdr3_aa: CASSPIPGGGRYEQYF

d_call: -
v_call: TRBV11-2
j_call: TRBJ2-3
clone_size: once
cdr3_nt: TGTGCCAGCAGCCCACTCAGGGGTCGTCATGTAGATACGCAGTATTTT
cdr3_aa: CASSPLRGRHVDTQYF

d_call: TRBD1
v_call: TRBV7-9
j_call: TRBJ2-2
clone_size: once
cdr3_nt: TGTGCCAGCAGCTTAGAAGGGAGACAGGGGTCCGCCGGGGAGCTGTTTTTT
cdr3_aa: CASSLEGRQGSAGELFF

d_call: -
v_call: TRBV21-1
j_call: TRBJ2-1
clone_size: -
cdr3_nt: TGTGCCAGCAGCAAAGGCGCTAGCTCCCTAGGGGACTACAATGAGCAGTTCTTC
cdr3_aa: CASSKGASSLGDYNEQFF

d_call: -
v_call: TRBV6-6
j_call: TRBJ1-4
clone_size: -
cdr3_nt: TGTGCCAGCAGCCCTGGACTTTCTAATGAAAAACTGTTTTTT
cdr3_aa: CASSPGLSNEKLFF

d_call: TRBD1
v_call: TRBV7-2
j_call: TRBJ1-1
clone_size: -
cdr3_nt: TGTGCCAGCAGCTTGCAGGGGGCTGTCGAAGCTTTCTTT
cdr3_aa: CASSLQGAVEAFF

d_call: -
v_call: TRBV7-6
j_call: TRBJ2-5
clone_size: -
cdr3_nt: TGTGCCAGCAGCTTAGGATTTTCTTGGGAGACCCAGTACTTC
cdr3_aa: CASSLGFSWETQYF

d_call: -
v_call: TRBV10-3
j_call: TRBJ1-6
clone_size: -
cdr3_nt: TGTGCCATCAGTCCGGGACTCAATTCACCCCTCCACTTT
cdr3_aa: CAISPGLNSPLHF